Detailed here is one T cell receptor beta chain. Antigen unknown. With 4 bases removed from V and 13 bases from J, the gap between germline ends came to 13 bases. The germline V gene has CDR1 ENHRY and CDR2 SYGVKD. The CDR3 length is 12 residues. Treatment specified: treatment-naive control, cytoreductive nephrectomy. Control tumor donors were several females and approximately eleven males, median age around 62 years. The sample comes from a study of radiation and T cells in renal cell carcinoma. Points from the study as a whole: Dominant CDR3 motifs were more common in irradiated tumors than controls.

Profiled with immunoSEQ multiplex PCR; TCRdb holds only in-frame clones, not every one. Counted here are 13,000 or so clones, approximately 50% occurring once; the ten biggest clones make up 13%. The sequence came from a man aged 45 to 65 with renal cell carcinoma. The sequences come from tumor tissue, collected from a patient whose treatment was nephrectomy without radiotherapy. The chain combines TRBV10-3 with TRBJ1-4; a possible D gene is TRBD1 (5 bases). This CDR3 is CAISANRDRLFF. DNA for the CDR3: TGTGCCATCAGTGCCAACCGGGACCGACTGTTTTTT.